This T cell receptor (beta chain) was observed in a study of CD8+CD57+ T cells in acquired aplastic anemia. Study information: Roughly 3.2 ug was the average amount of DNA from sorted CD4+ and CD8+ cells. Healthy-donor CD4+ cells averaged roughly 10.8 million reads. Broader study findings: The same twenty-nine CD8+ CDR3 sequences occurred in patients and in controls.

With respect to this clonotype: Its antigen is unknown.

Germline CDR1 reads LNHDA; CDR2 reads SQIVND (reference sequence). V lost 7 bases to trimming and J lost 5 bases; unmatched junction nucleotides: 12. This CDR3 is built from 15 residues. CDR3 and TCR beta VDJ profiling relied on a genomic DNA template. MiXCR, applied by TCRdb to the reads, yields one record per CDR3 protein. The sample holds 150,000 to 200,000 distinct CDR3 sequences, just under 65% seen once. The source of this sequence is a human donor in good health. This chain uses TRBV19 with TRBJ1-1; 8 bases are a match to TRBD1. Sequencing was carried out using sorted CD4+, CD8+, or CD8+CD57+ T cells (not recorded which) from PBMCs. The CDR3 DNA reads TGTGCCAGTAAGGTTGGACAGGGCTCGACAACTGAAGCTTTCTTT. Protein: CASKVGQGSTTEAFF.